This passage covers 25 T cell receptor beta chains from one sample sequenced in a study of T cell responses to AZD1222 COVID-19 vaccine. TCRdb's table, derived via immunoSEQ multiplex PCR, lists solely in-frame clones and lacks some. This sample has 13,000 or so clones, with about four fifths found just once. This specimen consisted of peripheral blood, obtained 28 days after the second AZD1222 dose. The receptors shown here come from an adult who received the AZD1222 COVID-19 vaccine.

The gene calls are TRBV6-5 and TRBJ1-1; a possible D gene is TRBD1 (6 bases). Trimming shortened V by 0 bases and J by 2 bases, and 13 bases separated the two germline ends. The CDR3 totals 16 residues. CDR1 is MNHEY, CDR2 SVGAGI, per germline. The CDR3 DNA reads as TGTGCCAGCAGTTACTCGACTCAGGGGTTTAACACTGAAGCTTTCTTT. It is translated as CASSYSTQGFNTEAFF.

V gene TRBV29-1 combines with J gene TRBJ1-3; D is undetermined. CDR1 is SQVTM and CDR2 is ANQGSEA in the germline V gene. The V end lost 0 bases, the J end lost 0 bases, and 6 bases lay between the germline ends. This CDR3 has 14 amino acids. The CDR3 nucleotides are TGCAGCGTTGAAGACGAAAACTCTGGAAACACCATATATTTT. Encoded protein: CSVEDENSGNTIYF.

This clone is a singleton in its sample. The chain has TRBV9 and TRBJ1-4, with no clear D. The germline V gene has CDR1 SGDLS and CDR2 YYNGEE. The V end lost 4 bases, the J end lost 8 bases, and 18 bases lay between the germline ends. The CDR3 length is 15 residues. DNA for the CDR3: TGTGCCAGCAGCCCGAGACAAGGGCTTGGAGAAAAACTGTTTTTT. Translated: CASSPRQGLGEKLFF.

V usage is TRBV19 and J usage is TRBJ1-2; 7 nucleotides agree with TRBD1. Germline lookup yields CDR1 LNHDA and CDR2 SQIVND (reference sequence). This CDR3 contains 15 residues. Trimming took 5 bases from V and 0 from J; bases not matched to a gene: 6. In nucleotides, the CDR3 is TGTGCCAGTAGTCCCGGACAGGCAACTAACTATGGCTACACCTTC. It specifies CASSPGQATNYGYTF.

The J gene is TRBJ1-2, the V gene TRBV28; D call uncertain. Germline V CDR1 and CDR2: MDHEN, SYDVKM. Trimming took off 1 base at V and 5 bases at J, with 11 bases between the two ends. The CDR3 extends over 14 amino acids. The CDR3 nucleotides are TGTGCCAGCAGTTTATCCGGATGGCGGTATGGCTACACCTTC. Amino acids: CASSLSGWRYGYTF.

J is TRBJ1-6 and V is TRBV9; D gene unclear. The CDR3 is 17 residues long. Germline lookup yields CDR1 SGDLS and CDR2 YYNGEE. V shed 3 bases and J shed 7 bases, with 20 bases lying between them. CDR3 loop: CASSETFRTGGNSPLHF. CDR3 coding DNA: TGTGCCAGCAGCGAGACTTTTAGGACGGGAGGGAATTCACCCCTCCACTTT.

The chain employs TRBV2 and TRBJ1-4, with D hard to call. CDR3 length: 10 amino acids. In germline, CDR1 is SNHLY, CDR2 FYNNEI. V lost 8 bases and J 7 bases, leaving 5 bases between the germline ends. CDR3 DNA: TGTGCCAGCCGCATTGAAAAACTGTTTTTT. Its protein is CASRIEKLFF.

V gene TRBV18 combines with J gene TRBJ2-3; D remains ambiguous. The CDR3 is made up of 15 amino acids. Germline CDR1 is KGHSH and CDR2 is LQKENI. V was cut by 4 bases and J by 0 bases, with 11 bases left in between. The CDR3 protein is CASSLDIYSTDTQYF. In DNA form, the CDR3 reads TGTGCCAGCTCACTCGACATATATAGCACAGATACGCAGTATTTT.

The chain uses TRBV6-5 and TRBJ1-1; D might be TRBD1 (5 bases). CDR1 MNHEY and CDR2 SVGAGI come from the germline V gene. The ends were cut back, 8 bases at V and 6 bases at J, with 16 bases in the middle. The CDR3 has 13 amino acids. CDR3 bases: TGTGCCAGCGGTCGCGGGGGTCATGCTGAAGCTTTCTTT. As protein: CASGRGGHAEAFF.

The chain uses TRBV2 and TRBJ2-7; the D gene is possibly TRBD1 (6 bases). The length of the CDR3 is 13 residues. CDR1 and CDR2 from the germline V gene are SNHLY and FYNNEI. V lost 9 bases and J 2 bases, leaving 14 bases between the germline ends. CDR3 DNA: TGTGCCAGTAGGCCGGGACACCCCTACGAGCAGTACTTC. Translation: CASRPGHPYEQYF.

This clone was seen only a few times. CDR3 amino acids: CASSAGTPLSSYNEQFF. The CDR3 DNA reads as TGTGCCAGCAGCGCAGGGACTCCTCTAAGCTCCTACAATGAGCAGTTCTTC. The V and J genes are TRBV5-4 and TRBJ2-1; maybe TRBD2 (6 bases). Germline CDR1 reads SGHNT; CDR2 reads YYREEE (reference sequence). This CDR3 spans 17 amino acids. V was clipped by 4 bases and J by 0 bases, with 17 bases between them.

The J gene is TRBJ1-1, the V gene TRBV5-1, with D unclear. This CDR3 is built from 14 residues. V lost 4 bases, J lost 1 base, and 11 bases lay in between. Per the germline V gene, CDR1 is SGHRS and CDR2 is YFSETQ. The DNA for the CDR3 is TGCGCCAGCAGCAATGGGCCGTCGAACACTGAAGCTTTCTTT. Protein sequence: CASSNGPSNTEAFF.

There are a few counts of this clone. The chain links TRBV28 to TRBJ1-6; D may be TRBD1 (5 bases). CDR1 is MDHEN and CDR2 is SYDVKM in the germline V gene. The length of the CDR3 is 16 residues. V lost 2 bases and J 0 bases, leaving 8 bases between the germline ends. The CDR3 protein is CASSLAGSSYNSPLHF. CDR3 nucleotides: TGTGCCAGCAGTTTAGCAGGGAGCTCCTATAATTCACCCCTCCACTTT.

The chain has TRBV7-9 and TRBJ1-6; D is ambiguous. V was clipped by 3 bases and J by 6 bases, with 3 bases between them. The CDR3 is 12 residues long. Germline CDR1 SEHNR, CDR2 FQNEAQ (reference sequence). CDR3 sequence reads: CASSFGNSPLHF. The DNA for the CDR3 is TGTGCCAGCAGCTTTGGTAATTCACCCCTCCACTTT.

The chain combines TRBV27 with TRBJ1-5; the D is unclear. Trimming shortened V by 4 bases and J by 3 bases, and 7 bases separated the two germline ends. The CDR3 extends over 13 amino acids. Germline V gene sequence: CDR1 MNHEY, CDR2 SMNVEV (reference sequence). CDR3 in amino acids: CASSSGLNQPQHF. In nucleotides, the CDR3 is TGTGCCAGCAGTTCCGGGCTCAATCAGCCCCAGCATTTT.

This clone turned up a few times. The chain has TRBV27 and TRBJ1-2; 11 nucleotides agree with TRBD1. Per the germline V gene, CDR1 is MNHEY and CDR2 is SMNVEV (reference sequence). CDR3 size: 16 residues. Germline trimming cut 3 bases from V and 3 bases from J; bases unmatched to any gene: 6. The CDR3 coding sequence is TGTGCCAGCAGTTTCTTGGGACAGGGGGTGGACTATGGCTACACCTTC. This gives the protein CASSFLGQGVDYGYTF.

The V and J genes are TRBV7-3 and TRBJ2-2; 10 bases are shared with TRBD2. The CDR3 runs 16 residues. The J segment lost 7 bases and the V segment lost 2 bases, leaving 7 bases of the junction unmatched. CDR1 SGHTA and CDR2 FQGTGA come from the germline V gene. The CDR3 DNA follows: TGTGCCAGCAGCTTATCCCCTTCTAGCGGGGGCGGGGAGCTGTTTTTT. Protein product: CASSLSPSSGGGELFF. Full variable domain (outside the CDR3, taken from reference TRBV7-3 and TRBJ2-2): GAGVSQTPSNKVTEKGKYVELRCDPISGHTALYWYRQSLGQGPEFLIYFQGTGAADDSGLPNDRFFAVRPEGSVSTLKIQRTERGDSAVYLCASSLSPSSGGGELFFGEGSRLTVL.

The chain links TRBV19 to TRBJ1-6; D not resolved. The CDR3 is 15 amino acids. V was shortened by 5 bases and J by 6 bases, with 14 bases between the two germline ends. Germline CDR1 is LNHDA and CDR2 is SQIVND (reference sequence). This chain's CDR3 is CASSYPASGNSPLHF. Written as DNA, the CDR3 is TGTGCCAGTAGTTACCCGGCCAGCGGTAATTCACCCCTCCACTTT.

The genes are TRBV2 and TRBJ2-7; no definite D call. V was trimmed by 7 bases and J by 4 bases, leaving 14 bases between them. Looked up from germline, CDR1 is SNHLY and CDR2 is FYNNEI. There are 13 residues in the CDR3. DNA of the CDR3: TGTGCCAGCATGGAACCTAACGGGTACGAGCAGTACTTC. Protein: CASMEPNGYEQYF.

V gene TRBV6-2 or TRBV6-3 combines with J gene TRBJ2-7; no firm D call. Trimming removed 2 bases at V and 4 bases at J, with 6 bases between. CDR1 and CDR2 (germline): MNHEY, SVGEGT. The length of the CDR3 is 12 residues. DNA for the CDR3: TGTGCCAGCAGTTACAGGTTTTACGAGCAGTACTTC. This codes for CASSYRFYEQYF.

As to this clone: Its ends do not fully match the called genes, so a read error is possible. This rearrangement joins TRBV18 to TRBJ2-7; D perhaps matches TRBD2 (5 bases). Per germline, CDR1 KGHSH and CDR2 LQKENI. The CDR3 runs 15 residues. The CDR3 DNA sequence: TGTGCCAGCTCCCCACCCGACGGGATTTCCTACGAGCAGTACTTC. Translated: CASSPPDGISYEQYF.

This chain joins TRBV21-1 and TRBJ1-2. TRBV21-1 is a pseudogene locus. The CDR3 is 19 residues long. Written as DNA, the CDR3 is TGTGCCAGCAGCAACCTCCGGGGGGGTTTTAGGCTGCTGGGCTATGGCTACACCTTC. Translating it yields CASSNLRGGFRLLGYGYTF.

This chain joins TRBV28 and TRBJ1-6; tentatively, D is TRBD1 (5 bases). Between the trimmed V and J ends, which lost 6 bases and 8 bases, there was a span of 14 bases. CDR1 and CDR2 (germline): MDHEN, SYDVKM. CDR3 length: 14 amino acids. The CDR3 reads CASRGTAVHSPLHF. Written as DNA, the CDR3 is TGTGCCAGCAGGGGGACGGCTGTTCATTCACCCCTCCACTTT.

This chain uses TRBV6-5 with TRBJ1-5; a weak D match, TRBD1 (6 bases). CDR3 size: 15 residues. The germline CDR1 and CDR2 sequences are MNHEY and SVGAGI. Trimming stripped 5 bases from V and 0 bases from J, with 11 bases between. For the CDR3, the DNA is TGTGCCAGCAGTCTTCGACAGGATAGCAATCAGCCCCAGCATTTT. This gives the protein CASSLRQDSNQPQHF.

The V call is TRBV27, the J call TRBJ2-7; 8 bases agree with TRBD1. This CDR3 contains 16 residues. Unmatched junction bases numbered 10, after V lost 3 bases and J lost 3 bases. Germline V gene lookup returns CDR1 MNHEY and CDR2 SMNVEV (reference sequence). CDR3 coding DNA: TGTGCCAGCAGTTTCGGAGGTCCAGGGGGCAACTACGAGCAGTACTTC. Its translation: CASSFGGPGGNYEQYF.